This T cell receptor beta chain derives from a study of regulatory T cells in long-lasting Graves disease. Findings and caveats of the study: Persistent patients shared 2,500 to 3,000 public clonotypes among themselves. Newly diagnosed patients shared fewer, at roughly 1,000.

The time point here: persistent/refractory GD, antithyroid drugs over 5 years with positive TRAb. Making the TCR library involved RNA that had been extracted from PBMCs. Note on this clonotype: What it binds is unknown.

According to the study, TCR beta libraries were built with iRepertoire HTBI primers and CDR3-region Arm-PCR. One entry per CDR3 protein, called by TCRdb with MiXCR from the multiplex PCR reads. The sample lists roughly 500,000 distinct CDR3 sequences; 20% to 25% were seen once. This TCR came from a female donor with Graves disease. Sequences were derived from peripheral blood mononuclear cells (PBMCs), sampled when the disease was refractory, from a patient treated with antithyroid drugs.

The CDR3 region has the DNA TGTGCCTGGAGTGGAGGGACAAACACTGAAGCTTTCTTT. This translates into CAWSGGTNTEAFF. The V and J genes are TRBV30 and TRBJ1-1; a weak D match, TRBD1 (6 bases). V lost 1 base and J lost 2, with 8 bases in between. The germline V gene encodes CDR1 GTSNPN and CDR2 SVGIG (reference sequence). CDR3 length equals 13 residues.